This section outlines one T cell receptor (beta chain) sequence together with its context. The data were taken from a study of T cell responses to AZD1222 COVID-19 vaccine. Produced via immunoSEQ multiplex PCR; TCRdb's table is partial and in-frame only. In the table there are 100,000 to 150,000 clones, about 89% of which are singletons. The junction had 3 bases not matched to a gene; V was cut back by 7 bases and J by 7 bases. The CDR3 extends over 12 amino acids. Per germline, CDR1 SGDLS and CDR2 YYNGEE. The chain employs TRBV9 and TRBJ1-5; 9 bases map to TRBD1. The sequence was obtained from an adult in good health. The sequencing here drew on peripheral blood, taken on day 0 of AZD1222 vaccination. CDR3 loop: CASGQGSQPQHF. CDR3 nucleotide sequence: TGTGCCAGCGGACAGGGGAGCCAGCCCCAGCATTTT.